This TCR beta chain comes out of a study of response to subunit inactivated influenza vaccine (dated by TCRdb to between 2017 and 2018). About the investigation overall: Deep quantitative profiling of the T cell receptor repertoire was used in the study to follow responses to a trivalent subunit inactivated influenza vaccine. Study-wide conclusions, independent of this receptor: According to the authors, only a limited number of new T cells may be recruited by each seasonal influenza vaccination.

V is cut by 10 bases and J by 0 bases, and the space between the germline ends is 15 bases. The cysteine opens and the phenylalanine closes a CDR3 of 14 amino acids. Of the read, only the CDR3 DNA is kept; its 42 bases are in frame from base 1. The germline V gene supplies CDR1 SGHAT and CDR2 FQNNGV. Receptor amplification or capture employed RT-PCR. The run used an Illumina HiSeq 2500. In TCRdb, the public reads were trimmed at Q25 with fastp and aligned with MiXCR, with productive beta chains retained. Rows merge per CDR3 protein into single entries with the most common DNA and genes. The sample table holds roughly 670,000 distinct CDR3 sequences, of which around 15% were seen once. The top ten hold less than 8.5% of the sample. This clonotype showed up many times. Its antigen specificity is not known. No qualities accompany the bases; no much larger clone lies one base away.

Rearrangement joined TRBV11-2 to TRBJ1-1, and TRBD1 may be the D gene, going by 6 matching bases. This clonotype was obtained from a man in his forties or fifties who received an inactivated influenza vaccine. Donor details come from another sample of the same person, matched by shared clones. Sequencing was performed on PBMCs from blood, taken approximately 15 days before vaccination. The DNA reads as follows: TGTGCCACGGACCAGACAGGAATGAACACTGAAGCTTTCTTT. This encodes CATDQTGMNTEAFF.